Presented here are 26 T cell receptor beta chains from one specimen sequenced in a study of Tregs in tolerant kidney transplant recipients. Assay: immunoSEQ multiplex PCR; the TCRdb copy retains only in-frame clones and omits some. The top ten hold nearly 0.6% of the sample, which has 120,000 or so clones, about 90% seen once. Sequencing was done on a sample of CD4+ T cells from blood. These receptors came from a human donor in good health.

This sequence joins TRBV6-5 and TRBJ2-5, with a tentative D call TRBD2 (6 bases). The CDR3 covers 12 residues. From germline, CDR1 is MNHEY and CDR2 SVGAGI. For the CDR3, the DNA is TGTGCAACACGGGGGAACCAAGAGACCCAGTACTTC. Translating it yields CATRGNQETQYF.

V and J are TRBV21-1 and TRBJ2-2; the table's D call, TRBD2, has no DNA check behind it. TRBV21-1 counts as a pseudogene. CDR3 length: 15 residues. The CDR3 nucleotides are TGTGCCAGCCCCAACGGTGCCGCGAACACCGGGGAGCTGTTTTTT. This translates into CASPNGAANTGELFF.

This clone occurred a few times. V usage is TRBV5-5 and J usage is TRBJ1-1; unclear D gene. Germline V lookup: CDR1 SGHKS, CDR2 YYEKEE (reference sequence). The CDR3 runs 13 residues. V lost 1 base to trimming and J lost 3 bases, with 7 bases between them. In DNA, the CDR3 is TGTGCCAGCAGCTTGTGGTGGGACACTGAAGCTTTCTTT. Residues: CASSLWWDTEAFF.

This clone was recorded once. V gene TRBV5-8 combines with J gene TRBJ1-5, with unresolved D. Germline V gene sequence: CDR1 SGHTS, CDR2 YDEGEE. The V and J ends lost 3 bases and 0 bases respectively, with 10 bases between them. The CDR3 sequence is 15 residues long. The DNA of the CDR3 is TGTGCCAGCAGCTCCCAAGGTCATAGCAATCAGCCCCAGCATTTT. It specifies CASSSQGHSNQPQHF. Full variable domain (missing parts from reference TRBV5-8 and TRBJ1-5): EAGVTQSPTHLIKTRGQQATLRCSPISGHTSVYWYQQALGLGLQFLLWYDEGEERNRGNFPPRFSGRQFPNYSSELNVNALELEDSALYLCASSSQGHSNQPQHFGDGTRLSIL.

V and J are TRBV7-8 and TRBJ1-5; D is unclear. The V end was cut by 1 base, the J end by 5 bases, with 6 bases between. This CDR3 is 13 amino acids long. Germline lookup yields CDR1 SGHVS and CDR2 FQNEAQ. The CDR3 nucleotides are TGTGCCAGCAGCTTAGGGCTGGATCAGCCCCAGCATTTT. Translation: CASSLGLDQPQHF. Drawing the rest from reference TRBV7-8 and TRBJ1-5, the complete variable domain is GAGVSQSPRYKVAKRGQDVALRCDPISGHVSLFWYQQALGQGPEFLTYFQNEAQLDKSGLPSDRFFAERPEGSVSTLKIQRTQQEDSAVYLCASSLGLDQPQHFGDGTRLSIL.

This chain uses TRBV7-9 with TRBJ2-1, with D hard to call. Germline CDR1 reads SEHNR; CDR2 reads FQNEAQ (reference sequence). The V gene lost 1 base and the J gene lost 8 bases, with 12 bases spanning the gap. The CDR3 is 14 amino acids. In DNA, the CDR3 is TGTGCCAGCAGCTTAGGCCAGTTAGCCGATGAGCAGTTCTTC. Residues: CASSLGQLADEQFF. The full variable domain, in which reference TRBV7-9 and TRBJ2-1 provide the parts outside the CDR3, is DTGVSQNPRHKITKRGQNVTFRCDPISEHNRLYWYRQTLGQGPEFLTYFQNEAQLEKSRLLSDRFSAERPKGSFSTLEIQRTEQGDSAMYLCASSLGQLADEQFFGPGTRLTVL.

V and J are TRBV18 and TRBJ1-4; D gene ambiguous. The V and J ends lost 1 base and 3 bases respectively, with 9 bases between them. Germline CDR1 and CDR2: KGHSH and LQKENI. The CDR3 contains 15 residues. The CDR3, as DNA: TGTGCCAGCTCACCACGGGCGGACGCTAATGAAAAACTGTTTTTT. This gives the protein CASSPRADANEKLFF.

This chain joins TRBV9 and TRBJ2-4, with 10 bases fitting TRBD1. The J segment lost 1 base and the V segment lost 0 bases, leaving 1 base of the junction unmatched. This CDR3 has 16 residues. The V gene's germline CDR1 is SGDLS and CDR2 YYNGEE. The CDR3 DNA reads TGTGCCAGCAGCGTAGGACAGGGGGCTGCCAAAAACATTCAGTACTTC. Its translation is CASSVGQGAAKNIQYF.

The chain uses TRBV21-1 and TRBJ1-5. TRBV21-1 is a pseudogene locus. The CDR3 runs to 17 residues. The DNA of the CDR3 is TGTGCCAGCAGCAAAGAAGGTGGCAGCTATAGCAATCAGCCCCAGCATTTT. Residues: CASSKEGGSYSNQPQHF.

The rearrangement uses TRBV27 and TRBJ2-5; D perhaps matches TRBD1 (6 bases). Per germline, CDR1 MNHEY and CDR2 SMNVEV (reference sequence). Trimming cost V 5 bases and J 5 bases, with 12 bases left between them. This CDR3 region has 13 residues. The CDR3 DNA reads as TGTGCCAGCAGTATCGGCCAGGGGGAGACCCAGTACTTC. Translated: CASSIGQGETQYF.

J is TRBJ1-1 and V is TRBV29-1; D is uncertain. Germline V gene data show CDR1 as SQVTM and CDR2 as ANQGSEA. The V gene lost 6 bases and the J gene lost 6 bases, with 14 bases spanning the gap. CDR3 length equals 12 residues. The CDR3 region is CSVLPSRAEAFF. As DNA, the CDR3 is TGCAGCGTGCTACCCTCGAGGGCTGAAGCTTTCTTT.

The V call is TRBV2, the J call TRBJ2-1; D is ambiguous. The CDR3 runs to 13 residues. CDR1 is SNHLY and CDR2 is FYNNEI in the germline V gene. V lost 3 bases and J lost 12, with 15 bases in between. The CDR3 loop reads CASSEGFGRWQFF. The CDR3 coding sequence is TGTGCCAGCAGTGAGGGGTTCGGGCGATGGCAGTTCTTC.

The J gene is TRBJ2-3, the V gene TRBV19, with TRBD1 as a possible D gene (6 bases). The CDR3 totals 17 residues. Germline CDR1 and CDR2: LNHDA and SQIVND (reference sequence). The V gene lost 5 bases and the J gene lost 0 bases, with 18 bases spanning the gap. The CDR3 DNA reads as TGTGCCAGTAGTCCCCTACAGGGAAAGTCTAGCACAGATACGCAGTATTTT. This codes for CASSPLQGKSSTDTQYF.

V usage is TRBV30 and J usage is TRBJ2-5; 7 nucleotides line up with TRBD2. The CDR3 sequence is 14 residues long. V was clipped by 2 bases and J by 6 bases; unmatched bases: 9. CDR1 is GTSNPN, CDR2 SVGIG, per germline (reference sequence). The CDR3 reads CAWSRGDYLKTQYF. CDR3 DNA: TGTGCCTGGAGTCGTGGGGACTATTTGAAGACCCAGTACTTC.

This chain uses TRBV6-5 with TRBJ2-1; 7 bases match TRBD2. The CDR3 has 15 residues. Germline assignment: CDR1 MNHEY and CDR2 SVGAGI. V lost 1 base and J lost 4; bases outside the gene matches: 4. The CDR3 bases are TGTGCCAGCAGTTACTTCAGGACTAGATACAATGAGCAGTTCTTC. It encodes CASSYFRTRYNEQFF.

This clone appeared a single time. The J gene is TRBJ2-7, the V gene TRBV6-1; possibly TRBD1 or TRBD2 for D (5 bases each). The V gene lost 7 bases and the J gene lost 2 bases, with 9 bases spanning the gap. Germline CDR1 MNHNS, CDR2 SASEGT. The CDR3 spans 12 residues. CDR3 DNA sequence: TGTGCCAGCAACGGGACCCCCTACGAGCAGTACTTC. Its protein product is CASNGTPYEQYF.

V gene TRBV2 combines with J gene TRBJ2-3, with no clear D. Germline V gene sequence: CDR1 SNHLY, CDR2 FYNNEI. The CDR3 has 11 residues. V was cut by 6 bases and J by 1 base, with 2 bases left in between. This CDR3 reads CASRRTDTQYF. The DNA for the CDR3 is TGTGCCAGCAGACGCACAGATACGCAGTATTTT. Full variable domain (rest looked up from reference TRBV2 and TRBJ2-3): EPEVTQTPSHQVTQMGQEVILRCVPISNHLYFYWYRQILGQKVEFLVSFYNNEISEKSEIFDDQFSVERPDGSNFTLKIRSTKLEDSAMYFCASRRTDTQYFGPGTRLTVL.

The chain couples TRBV5-1 to TRBJ1-1, with D possibly TRBD1 on 6 matching bases. This CDR3 is built from 14 residues. With 5 bases removed from V and 4 bases from J, the gap between germline ends came to 15 bases. Germline V gene data show CDR1 as SGHRS and CDR2 as YFSETQ. This CDR3 reads CASRTQGSGTEAFF. The CDR3 DNA reads TGCGCCAGCAGGACACAGGGTTCGGGCACTGAAGCTTTCTTT.

The rearrangement links TRBV5-6 to TRBJ1-4; D gene ambiguous. The CDR3 covers 14 residues. V was clipped by 1 base and J by 0 bases, with 4 bases between them. Germline V lookup: CDR1 SGHDT, CDR2 YYEEEE. DNA for the CDR3: TGTGCCAGCAGCTTGCGGGCAACTAATGAAAAACTGTTTTTT. This gives the protein CASSLRATNEKLFF.

This chain links TRBV18 with TRBJ2-7, with D unresolved. Germline CDR1 reads KGHSH; CDR2 reads LQKENI. The CDR3 loop spans 14 amino acids. Trimming took 0 bases from V and 2 from J, leaving 8 bases between them. CDR3 DNA: TGTGCCAGCTCACCACCGGGCCTTACCTACGAGCAGTACTTC. Its translation is CASSPPGLTYEQYF.

The CDR3, as DNA: TGTGCCTGGAGTGATCTCGGGGGGTTTAACGAGCAGTACTTC. Its protein product is CAWSDLGGFNEQYF. This chain connects TRBV30 to TRBJ2-7, with 7 bases that match TRBD2. Germline CDR1 and CDR2: GTSNPN and SVGIG (reference sequence). V dropped 1 base and J dropped 5; count of bases not matched to a gene: 8. The CDR3 spans 14 residues.

This clone came up once. The chain uses TRBV15 and TRBJ1-5; D is unclear. Germline V lookup: CDR1 LNHNV, CDR2 YYDKDF (reference sequence). The CDR3 loop spans 15 amino acids. The germline V and J ends were trimmed by 3 bases and 0 bases, with 9 bases remaining between them. CDR3 protein: CATSRGINSNQPQHF. CDR3 nucleotides: TGTGCCACCAGCAGGGGGATAAATAGCAATCAGCCCCAGCATTTT.

This clone was recorded a few times. CDR3 sequence: CASSFGSSYNSPLHF. The CDR3 DNA reads as TGTGCCAGCAGCTTTGGGAGTTCCTATAATTCACCCCTCCACTTT. This sequence joins TRBV7-8 and TRBJ1-6; D gene ambiguous. Germline CDR1 reads SGHVS; CDR2 reads FQNEAQ. The CDR3 runs to 15 residues. The germline V and J ends were trimmed by 3 bases and 1 base, with 7 bases remaining between them.

This clone was found once. The gene calls are TRBV18 and TRBJ2-1; 7 bases map to TRBD1. V dropped 4 bases and J dropped 6; count of bases not matched to a gene: 12. This CDR3 spans 16 amino acids. Looked up from germline, CDR1 is KGHSH and CDR2 is LQKENI. The CDR3 DNA sequence: TGTGCCAGCTCACACCTCGGTCAGGGGGTTTTCAATGAGCAGTTCTTC. This translates into CASSHLGQGVFNEQFF.

This chain connects TRBV6-5 to TRBJ2-7, with 7 bases that match TRBD1. The CDR3 runs 12 residues. The trim removed 6 bases at V and 6 bases at J, leaving 5 bases unmatched. Germline values: CDR1 MNHEY, CDR2 SVGAGI. For the CDR3, the DNA is TGTGCCAGCAGCCGACAGGGCACCGAGCAGTACTTC. Its protein product is CASSRQGTEQYF.

The chain is built from TRBV6-6 and TRBJ1-1, with D uncertain. Germline V gene lookup returns CDR1 MNHNY and CDR2 SVGAGI (reference sequence). This CDR3 is 13 amino acids long. V gave up 0 bases and J gave up 1 base, with 3 bases separating them. CDR3 residues: CASSYSKNTEAFF. In DNA form, the CDR3 reads TGTGCCAGCAGTTACTCGAAGAACACTGAAGCTTTCTTT.